The 7 T cell receptor beta chains given below trace back to one sample, sequenced in a study of brain metastases from non-small cell lung cancer. TCRdb keeps only in-frame clones here, not all; method: immunoSEQ multiplex PCR. Of about 450 clones detected, 86% appear once; the ten largest clones hold 13% to 15%. Source material: tumor-adjacent normal tissue. These receptors were taken from a donor aged 40 or older with non-small cell lung cancer.

The rearrangement links TRBV11-3 to TRBJ2-5; D not resolved. The CDR3 has 11 residues. V was clipped by 3 bases and J by 5 bases, with 4 bases between them. Germline V CDR1 and CDR2: SGHNT, YENEEA. CDR3 coding DNA: TGTGCCAGCAGCTTCTTGGAGACCCAGTACTTC. This translates into CASSFLETQYF.

The chain couples TRBV6-4 to TRBJ2-3; 12 bases are shared with TRBD2. Losses at the gene ends were 5 bases for V and 4 bases for J; bases not matched to a gene: 1. CDR1 MRHNA and CDR2 SNTAGT come from the germline V gene. The CDR3 runs to 14 residues. In DNA, the CDR3 is TGTGCCAGCAGTCTAGCGGGGGGGCCAGATACGCAGTATTTT. Translation gives CASSLAGGPDTQYF.

The CDR3, as DNA: TGTGCCAGCAGCCCCAGCAGGGACAGTGGCTACACCTTC. Translation: CASSPSRDSGYTF. The genes are TRBV12-3 or TRBV12-4 and TRBJ1-2; TRBD1 matches at 7 bases. The junction had 8 bases not matched to a gene; V was cut back by 6 bases and J by 7 bases. This CDR3 is built from 13 residues.

The V and J genes are TRBV2 and TRBJ2-3; 11 nucleotides agree with TRBD1. V lost 4 bases, J lost 4 bases, and 4 bases stayed unmatched. Germline values: CDR1 SNHLY, CDR2 FYNNEI. This CDR3 contains 15 residues. In DNA, the CDR3 is TGTGCCAGCAGTGCGGACAGGGGGCGTCCAGATACGCAGTATTTT. This sequence encodes CASSADRGRPDTQYF. The entire variable domain, with the rest obtained from reference TRBV2 and TRBJ2-3, is as follows: EPEVTQTPSHQVTQMGQEVILRCVPISNHLYFYWYRQILGQKVEFLVSFYNNEISEKSEIFDDQFSVERPDGSNFTLKIRSTKLEDSAMYFCASSADRGRPDTQYFGPGTRLTVL.

This sequence joins TRBV7-6 and TRBJ1-1; D unresolved. The germline V gene encodes CDR1 SGHVS and CDR2 FNYEAQ. This CDR3 region has 14 residues. Trimming pared 6 bases from V and 4 bases from J, leaving 15 bases between. Here the CDR3 reads CASREGVSGTEAFF. CDR3 nucleotide sequence: TGTGCCAGCAGGGAGGGAGTTAGCGGCACTGAAGCTTTCTTT.

The chain combines TRBV7-8 with TRBJ2-5, with D perhaps matching TRBD2 (5 bases). The CDR3 runs 12 residues. Trimming cost V 4 bases and J 9 bases, with 12 bases left between them. The V gene's germline CDR1 is SGHVS and CDR2 FQNEAQ. CDR3 sequence (DNA): TGTGCCAGCAGCTCTAACACCGGGGCCCAGTACTTC. Translated, it gives CASSSNTGAQYF.

This clone was picked up one time. The chain is built from TRBV10-3 and TRBJ2-7, with D perhaps matching TRBD2 (5 bases). Germline V gene data show CDR1 as ENHRY and CDR2 as SYGVKD. Trimming removed 3 bases at V and 5 bases at J, with 14 bases between. CDR3 length: 14 amino acids. The CDR3: CAISERPGGNEQYF. As DNA, the CDR3 is TGTGCCATCAGTGAAAGACCTGGAGGAAACGAGCAGTACTTC.